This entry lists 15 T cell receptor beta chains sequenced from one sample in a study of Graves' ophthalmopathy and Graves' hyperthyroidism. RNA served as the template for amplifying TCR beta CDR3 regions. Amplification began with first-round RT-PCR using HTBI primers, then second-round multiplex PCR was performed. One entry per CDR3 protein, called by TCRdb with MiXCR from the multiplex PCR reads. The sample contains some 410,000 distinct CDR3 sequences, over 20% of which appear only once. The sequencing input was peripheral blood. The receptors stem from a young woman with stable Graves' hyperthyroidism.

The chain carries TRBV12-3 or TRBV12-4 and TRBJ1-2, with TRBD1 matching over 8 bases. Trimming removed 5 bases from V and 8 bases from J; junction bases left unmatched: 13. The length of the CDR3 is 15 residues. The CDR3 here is CASSPPDRGGQGYTF. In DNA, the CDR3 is TGTGCCAGCAGTCCCCCAGACAGGGGCGGACAGGGCTACACCTTC.

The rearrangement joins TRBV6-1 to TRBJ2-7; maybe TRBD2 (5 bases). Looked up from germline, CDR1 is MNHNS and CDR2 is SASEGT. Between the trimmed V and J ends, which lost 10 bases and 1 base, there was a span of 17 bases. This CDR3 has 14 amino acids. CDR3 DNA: TGTGCCAACAGCCACCGGGGAGTGTCCTACGAGCAGTACTTC. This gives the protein CANSHRGVSYEQYF.

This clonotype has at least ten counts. CDR3 sequence reads: CASSPPPHTEAFF. The DNA of the CDR3 is TGCGCCAGCAGCCCACCCCCCCACACTGAAGCTTTCTTT. This chain links TRBV4-1 with TRBJ1-1; D unclear. CDR1 and CDR2 (germline): MGHRA, YSYEKL. V was shortened by 4 bases and J by 3 bases, with 9 bases between the two germline ends. The length of the CDR3 is 13 residues.

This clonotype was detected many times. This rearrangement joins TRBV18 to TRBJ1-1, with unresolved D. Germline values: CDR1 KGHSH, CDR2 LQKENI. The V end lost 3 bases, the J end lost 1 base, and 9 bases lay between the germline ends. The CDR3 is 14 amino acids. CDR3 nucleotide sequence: TGTGCCAGCTCACCGAGACAAACGAACACTGAAGCTTTCTTT. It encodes CASSPRQTNTEAFF.

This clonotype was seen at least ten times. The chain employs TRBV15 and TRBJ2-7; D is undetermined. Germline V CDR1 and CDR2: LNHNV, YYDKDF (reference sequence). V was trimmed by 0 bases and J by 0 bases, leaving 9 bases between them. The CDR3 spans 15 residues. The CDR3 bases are TGTGCCACCAGCAGAGATCTCACTTCCTCCTACGAGCAGTACTTC. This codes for CATSRDLTSSYEQYF.

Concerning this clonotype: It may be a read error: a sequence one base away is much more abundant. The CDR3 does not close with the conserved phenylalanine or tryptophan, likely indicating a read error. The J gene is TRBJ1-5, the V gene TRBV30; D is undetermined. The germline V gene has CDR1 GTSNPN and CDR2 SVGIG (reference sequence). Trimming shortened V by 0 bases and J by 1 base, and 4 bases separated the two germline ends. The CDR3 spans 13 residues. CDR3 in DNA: TGTGCCTGGAGTGTACAGAGCAATCAGCCCCAGCATTCT. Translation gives CAWSVQSNQPQHS.

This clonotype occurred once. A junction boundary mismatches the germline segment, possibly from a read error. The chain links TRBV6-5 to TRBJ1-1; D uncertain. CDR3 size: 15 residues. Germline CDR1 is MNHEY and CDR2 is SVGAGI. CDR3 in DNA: TGTGCCAGCAGTTACTCGAGTGATGTGAATACTGAAGCTTTCTTT. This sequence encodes CASSYSSDVNTEAFF.

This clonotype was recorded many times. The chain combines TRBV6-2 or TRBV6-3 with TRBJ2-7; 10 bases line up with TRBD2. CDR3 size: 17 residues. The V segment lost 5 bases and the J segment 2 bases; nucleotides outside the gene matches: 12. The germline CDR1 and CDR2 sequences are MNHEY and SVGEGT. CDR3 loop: CASSGHSGTSEPYEQYF. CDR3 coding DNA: TGTGCCAGCAGTGGTCACTCCGGGACTAGCGAGCCCTACGAGCAGTACTTC.

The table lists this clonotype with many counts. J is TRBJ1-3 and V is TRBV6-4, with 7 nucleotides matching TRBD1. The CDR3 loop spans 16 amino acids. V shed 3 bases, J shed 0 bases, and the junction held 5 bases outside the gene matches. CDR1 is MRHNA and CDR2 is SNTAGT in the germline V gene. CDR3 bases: TGTGCCAGCAGTGAACCAGGGGGATCCTCTGGAAACACCATATATTTT. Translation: CASSEPGGSSGNTIYF.

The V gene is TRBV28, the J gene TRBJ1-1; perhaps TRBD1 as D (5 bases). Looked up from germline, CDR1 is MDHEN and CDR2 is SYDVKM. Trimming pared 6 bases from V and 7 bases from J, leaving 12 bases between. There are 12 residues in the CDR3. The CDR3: CASRYGTREAFF. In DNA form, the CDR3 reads TGTGCCAGCAGGTACGGGACGCGTGAAGCTTTCTTT.

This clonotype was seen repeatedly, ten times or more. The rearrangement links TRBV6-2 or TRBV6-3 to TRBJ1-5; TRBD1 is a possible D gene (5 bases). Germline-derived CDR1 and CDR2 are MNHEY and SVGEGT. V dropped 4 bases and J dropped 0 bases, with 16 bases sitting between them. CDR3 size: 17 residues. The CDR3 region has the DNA TGTGCCAGCAGTTCCCGCCGGACACCTTATAGCAATCAGCCCCAGCATTTT. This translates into CASSSRRTPYSNQPQHF.

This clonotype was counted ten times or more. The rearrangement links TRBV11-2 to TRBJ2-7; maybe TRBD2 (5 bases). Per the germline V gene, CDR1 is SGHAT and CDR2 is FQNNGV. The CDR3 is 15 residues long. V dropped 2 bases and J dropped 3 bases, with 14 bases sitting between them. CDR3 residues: CASSLSSAAGYEQYF. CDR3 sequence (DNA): TGTGCCAGCAGCTTAAGTAGCGCGGCGGGCTACGAGCAGTACTTC.

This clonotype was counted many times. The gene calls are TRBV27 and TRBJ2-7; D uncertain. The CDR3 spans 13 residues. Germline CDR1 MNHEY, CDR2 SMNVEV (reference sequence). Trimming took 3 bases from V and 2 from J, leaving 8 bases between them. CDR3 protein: CASSLQRAYEQYF. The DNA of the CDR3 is TGTGCCAGCAGTTTGCAACGGGCCTACGAGCAGTACTTC.

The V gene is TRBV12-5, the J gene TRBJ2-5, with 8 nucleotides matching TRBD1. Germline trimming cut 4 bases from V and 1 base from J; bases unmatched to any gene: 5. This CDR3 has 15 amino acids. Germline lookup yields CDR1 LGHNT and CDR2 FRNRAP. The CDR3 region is CASGSGTGPQETQYF. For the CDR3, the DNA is TGTGCTAGTGGTTCCGGGACAGGACCCCAAGAGACCCAGTACTTC.

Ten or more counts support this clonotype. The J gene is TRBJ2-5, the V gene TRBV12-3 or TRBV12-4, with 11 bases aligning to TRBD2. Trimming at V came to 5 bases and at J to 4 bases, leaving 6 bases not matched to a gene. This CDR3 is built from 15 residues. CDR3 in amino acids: CASSPTGLAGETQYF. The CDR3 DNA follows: TGTGCCAGCAGTCCGACCGGACTAGCGGGAGAGACCCAGTACTTC.